This T cell receptor (beta chain) is drawn from a study of cytomegalovirus exposure and HLA in healthy donors. The study, taken as a whole, reports: Later analysis indicated greater clonal expansion among HLA-associated TCR beta chains than among equally common other chains. Of the V segments, some could not be distinguished, including TRBV6-2 and TRBV6-3, and were excluded. The listing of 150 to 200 TCR beta chains classed them as cytomegalovirus-associated.

Note on this clone: What it binds is not known.

The PCR used 60 Vbeta and 13 Jbeta primers. Original methodology: In a later analysis, of tens of millions of unique beta chains, 9 million to 11 million appeared in at least two donors. The protocol was immunoSEQ multiplex PCR, while the TCRdb copy is restricted to in-frame clones and leaves out a portion. Clone size and V and J calls were adopted from that table, with D and trimming inferred from the DNA. There are about 69,000 clones in the sample; roughly two thirds occur only once, and around 15% lies in the top ten. The germline V gene encodes CDR1 LGHNA and CDR2 YSLEER. Trimming left V 0 bases short and J 4 bases short, with 21 bases between. The CDR3 is made up of 18 amino acids.

This sequence joins TRBV4-3 and TRBJ1-1; no clear D. Sequencing was done on a sample of PBMCs. This TCR was recovered from a male donor in good health and CMV-seropositive. The CDR3 protein is CASSQEYFITNRGTEAFF. CDR3 nucleotides: TGCGCCAGCAGCCAAGAATATTTTATAACCAATAGAGGCACTGAAGCTTTCTTT.